This entry describes one T cell receptor (beta chain). This CDR3 has 14 residues. The germline V gene encodes CDR1 SGHDT and CDR2 YYEEEE. Trimming took off 4 bases at V and 4 bases at J, with 12 bases between the two ends. The data were taken from a study of blood T cell repertoires in COVID-19. Turning to the study itself: Acute-phase and convalescent COVID-19 samples originated in the United States, Italy and Spain. PBMCs, B-cell-depleted T cells, or T cells were the source of the cDNA or gDNA that made up the material.

In the original analysis: Amplification of reference gene primers provided the estimated nucleated cell counts. Measured with immunoSEQ multiplex PCR; TCRdb has only the in-frame clones, and not every one. V, J and clone size were drawn from that table, and D and trimming were deduced from the DNA. Here the sample spans about 200,000 clones, 90% being singletons. The rearrangement uses TRBV5-6 and TRBJ1-3, with a weak D call TRBD1 (6 bases). This receptor was obtained from a man aged 50-59 years with acute or convalescent COVID-19. The source material was peripheral blood. CDR3 nucleotide sequence: TGTGCCAGCAGCCTTTGGACAGCGGGAAACACCATATATTTT. Translation: CASSLWTAGNTIYF.